Listed below are T cell receptor beta chains from one sample, sequenced in a study of T cells in Graves' hyperthyroidism and ophthalmopathy. TCRdb used MiXCR to reprocess the multiplex PCR reads, holding one entry per CDR3 protein. This sample has about 530,000 distinct CDR3 sequences, with more than 15% found just once. The material sequenced was blood. These receptors all come from a woman under 30 with Graves' ophthalmopathy. CDR3s include the opening cysteine and the closing phenylalanine or tryptophan. The order of the fields is V gene, clone size, D gene, J gene, CDR3 DNA, CDR3 protein. A D gene is named only where the DNA matches it firmly. Clone size appears in some rows only: once, few, many, or a class for an expanded clone.

V: TRBV6-4
size: NA
D: NA
J: TRBJ1-1
DNA: TGTGCCAGCAGTGACTCGATGGTTCCCTGCGGTATGAACACTGAAGCTTTCTTT
CDR3: CASSDSMVPCGMNTEAFF

V: TRBV27
size: many
D: TRBD1
J: TRBJ1-5
DNA: TGTGCCAGCAGTTTATATACCAGGGACAGGGTCGTTGAAAGCAATCAGCCCCAGCATTTT
CDR3: CASSLYTRDRVVESNQPQHF

V: TRBV5-5
size: NA
D: NA
J: TRBJ2-1
DNA: TGTGCCAGCAGCTTGGCGTACGGAGGGATATCCTACAATGAGCAGTTCTTC
CDR3: CASSLAYGGISYNEQFF

V: TRBV2
size: many
D: TRBD1
J: TRBJ2-7
DNA: TGTGCCAGCTCGGGACAGTCCGCCTACGAGCAGTACTTC
CDR3: CASSGQSAYEQYF

V: TRBV30
size: many
D: NA
J: TRBJ1-4
DNA: TGTGCCTGGAGTGTACAGAGTGGATTTGAAAAACTGTTTTTT
CDR3: CAWSVQSGFEKLFF

V: TRBV7-2
size: many
D: TRBD1
J: TRBJ1-2
DNA: TGTGCCAGCAGCTTACGTGGTTCGGGAACAGGGGAAGGCTACACCTTC
CDR3: CASSLRGSGTGEGYTF

V: TRBV4-1
size: many
D: TRBD2
J: TRBJ2-3
DNA: TGCGCCAGCAGCCAAGGCGGGACTAGCGGTTCAGATACGCAGTATTTT
CDR3: CASSQGGTSGSDTQYF

V: TRBV27
size: few
D: TRBD2
J: TRBJ2-1
DNA: TGTGCCACAAGGAGACTAGCGGGAGGAGGGCAGTTCTTC
CDR3: CATRRLAGGGQFF

V: TRBV12-5
size: many
D: NA
J: TRBJ1-1
DNA: TGTGCTAGTGGTTTGTGGTCCCCCGGGAACACTGAAGCTTTCTTT
CDR3: CASGLWSPGNTEAFF

V: TRBV29-1
size: NA
D: TRBD2
J: TRBJ2-5
DNA: TGCAGCGTGGGGACTAGCGGGGTTAAAGAGACCCAGTACTTC
CDR3: CSVGTSGVKETQYF

V: TRBV3-1
size: NA
D: NA
J: TRBJ2-5
DNA: TGTGCCAGCAGCCAAGATCAAGTGAGTACTCTTGGACAAGAGACCCAGTACTTC
CDR3: CASSQDQVSTLGQETQYF

V: TRBV4-2
size: NA
D: NA
J: TRBJ1-6
DNA: TGTGCCAGCAGCCAAGGAAGCGAGACAGGCCTTTATAATTCACCCCTCCACTTT
CDR3: CASSQGSETGLYNSPLHF

V: TRBV19
size: few
D: NA
J: TRBJ2-7
DNA: TGTGCCAGTAGTATTCGCACAGGGACCAACGAGCAGTACTTC
CDR3: CASSIRTGTNEQYF

V: TRBV3-1
size: few
D: NA
J: TRBJ1-6
DNA: TGTGCCAGCAGCCAAGCAACACAGGGCTTTGGTTCACCCCTCCACTTT
CDR3: CASSQATQGFGSPLHF

V: TRBV28
size: many
D: TRBD1
J: TRBJ1-4
DNA: TGTGCCAGCAGTTTTTTGGGAACAGGGGGCGCGAGTGAAAAACTGTTTTTT
CDR3: CASSFLGTGGASEKLFF

V: TRBV3-1
size: many
D: NA
J: TRBJ2-2
DNA: TGTGCCAGCAGCCATTATACCGGGGAGCTGTTTTTT
CDR3: CASSHYTGELFF

V: TRBV6-1
size: few
D: TRBD1
J: TRBJ1-2
DNA: TGTGCCAGCAGTTTATCCGGGACAGCCAACTATGGCTACACCTTC
CDR3: CASSLSGTANYGYTF

V: TRBV5-1
size: few
D: TRBD1
J: TRBJ2-1
DNA: TGCGCCAGCAGCCCGGGACAGCGGAGCTCCTACAATGAGCAGTTCTTC
CDR3: CASSPGQRSSYNEQFF

V: TRBV7-2
size: many
D: TRBD2
J: TRBJ2-1
DNA: TGTGCCAGCAGCCGCGGGAGTACGGGCTACAATGAGCAGTTCTTC
CDR3: CASSRGSTGYNEQFF

V: TRBV6-2/TRBV6-3
size: NA
D: TRBD2
J: TRBJ2-1
DNA: TGTGCCAGCAGTGATTCGAGCGGGAGACGGAATGAGCAGTTCTTC
CDR3: CASSDSSGRRNEQFF

V: TRBV7-9
size: few
D: TRBD2
J: TRBJ2-1
DNA: TGTGCCAGCAGCTTAGGGACTAGCGGGGTATCTTACAATGAGCAGTTCTTC
CDR3: CASSLGTSGVSYNEQFF

V: TRBV29-1
size: NA
D: TRBD2
J: TRBJ2-3
DNA: TGCAGCGTTGAACTAGCGGACACAGATACGCAGTATTTT
CDR3: CSVELADTDTQYF

V: TRBV2
size: NA
D: NA
J: TRBJ2-7
DNA: TGTGCCAGCAGTGAAGAGGACTGGTCTCGGTCCTACGAGCAGTACTTC
CDR3: CASSEEDWSRSYEQYF

V: TRBV12-3/TRBV12-4
size: many
D: NA
J: TRBJ2-1
DNA: TGTGCCAGCAGCCCAGGGTTTGGGAATGAGCAGTTCTTC
CDR3: CASSPGFGNEQFF

V: TRBV5-1
size: many
D: NA
J: TRBJ2-7
DNA: TGCGCCAGCAGCTCCACACCCGGGGGGCCGGCCTACGAGCAGTACTTC
CDR3: CASSSTPGGPAYEQYF

V: TRBV19
size: NA
D: NA
J: TRBJ1-5
DNA: TGTGCCAGTAGTATTGGTCCAGATTATCAGCCCCAGCATTTT
CDR3: CASSIGPDYQPQHF

V: TRBV6-6
size: few
D: NA
J: TRBJ1-6
DNA: TGTGCCAGCAGTTACGACAGGACTAATAATTCACCCCTCCACTTT
CDR3: CASSYDRTNNSPLHF

V: TRBV24-1
size: NA
D: NA
J: TRBJ2-1
DNA: TGTGCCACCAGTGATGGGGGGAAGTTTAGGAATGAGCAGTTCTTC
CDR3: CATSDGGKFRNEQFF

V: TRBV27
size: few
D: NA
J: TRBJ2-2
DNA: TGTGCCAGCAGACGGACCCCCGGGGAGCTGTTTTTT
CDR3: CASRRTPGELFF

V: TRBV19
size: NA
D: NA
J: TRBJ2-3
DNA: TGTGCCAGTAGCCTCATGACAGGTGCAGATACGCAGTATTTT
CDR3: CASSLMTGADTQYF

V: TRBV7-8
size: NA
D: NA
J: TRBJ2-6
DNA: TGTGCCAGCAGCCCACTCTCTGGGGCCAACGTCCTGACTTTC
CDR3: CASSPLSGANVLTF

V: TRBV20-1
size: many
D: TRBD1
J: TRBJ2-3
DNA: TGCAGTGCTAATAGGGACAGGGGCACAGATACGCAGTATTTT
CDR3: CSANRDRGTDTQYF

V: TRBV10-3
size: few
D: TRBD1
J: TRBJ2-7
DNA: TGTGCCATCAGTGATGACGGGACAGGGGGCTACGAGCAGTACTTC
CDR3: CAISDDGTGGYEQYF

V: TRBV5-1
size: NA
D: TRBD1
J: TRBJ2-2
DNA: TGCGCCAGCAGCTTCCGGGACAGGGACATACTAAACACCGGGGAGCTGTTTTTT
CDR3: CASSFRDRDILNTGELFF

V: TRBV9
size: many
D: NA
J: TRBJ2-3
DNA: TGTGCCAGCAGCGTAGGACAGGGAGGGGATACGCAGTATTTT
CDR3: CASSVGQGGDTQYF

V: TRBV30
size: NA
D: NA
J: TRBJ1-1
DNA: TGTGCCTGGATCCTGATGAACACTGAAGCTTTCTTT
CDR3: CAWILMNTEAFF

V: TRBV15
size: NA
D: TRBD2
J: TRBJ2-5
DNA: TGTGCCACCAGTAGCGGGAGGGAGGGAGAGACCCAGTACTTC
CDR3: CATSSGREGETQYF

V: TRBV19
size: NA
D: NA
J: TRBJ1-2
DNA: TGTGCCAGTAGAGGATCCGAGGTCCCATATGGCTACACCTTC
CDR3: CASRGSEVPYGYTF

V: TRBV19
size: NA
D: NA
J: TRBJ1-1
DNA: TGTGCCAGTATCAGGACGAACACTGAAGCTTTCTTT
CDR3: CASIRTNTEAFF

V: TRBV2
size: once
D: TRBD1
J: TRBJ2-7
DNA: TGTGCCAGCTGCCGGGACAGAGGATACGAGCAGTACTTC
CDR3: CASCRDRGYEQYF

V: TRBV5-6
size: NA
D: TRBD1
J: TRBJ1-1
DNA: TGTGCCAGCAGCTCCGGGACAGGGGGCCGGAGCACTGAAGCTTTCTTT
CDR3: CASSSGTGGRSTEAFF

V: TRBV29-1
size: few
D: TRBD1
J: TRBJ2-4
DNA: TGCAGCGTTGAAGATCTTAGGACAGGGTCTGACATTCAGTACTTC
CDR3: CSVEDLRTGSDIQYF

V: TRBV7-8
size: few
D: TRBD2
J: TRBJ2-1
DNA: TGTGCCAGCAGCTTTGGGGTGCGGGAGTCTGATGAGCAGTTCTTC
CDR3: CASSFGVRESDEQFF

V: TRBV5-6
size: NA
D: TRBD1
J: TRBJ2-1
DNA: TGTGCCAGCAGTTATTCCGGGACAGGAGGTCGCCCCTACAATGAGCAGTTCTTC
CDR3: CASSYSGTGGRPYNEQFF

V: TRBV27
size: many
D: TRBD2
J: TRBJ2-3
DNA: TGTGCCAGCAGTCCCCTACAGGGACTAGCGGGGCCATGGGATACGCAGTATTTT
CDR3: CASSPLQGLAGPWDTQYF

V: TRBV19
size: NA
D: NA
J: TRBJ2-7
DNA: TGTGCCAGTAGTACCCGACATTGGAACGAGCAGTACTTC
CDR3: CASSTRHWNEQYF

V: TRBV18
size: many
D: NA
J: TRBJ2-1
DNA: TGTGCCAGCTCACGATTGGTAAGCTCCTACAATGAGCAGTTCTTC
CDR3: CASSRLVSSYNEQFF

V: TRBV18
size: many
D: NA
J: TRBJ2-7
DNA: TGTGCCAGCTCACCATCGACAGGCCTAACCTACGAGCAGTACTTC
CDR3: CASSPSTGLTYEQYF

V: TRBV10-3
size: few
D: TRBD2
J: TRBJ2-5
DNA: TGTGCCATCAGACCGGGACTAGCGGGTTCAGAGACCCAGTACTTC
CDR3: CAIRPGLAGSETQYF

V: TRBV7-2
size: many
D: TRBD2
J: TRBJ2-3
DNA: TGTGCCAGCAGCTTAGCTGGTAGCGGGAGGGGAACGCAGTATTTT
CDR3: CASSLAGSGRGTQYF

V: TRBV6-1
size: NA
D: NA
J: TRBJ1-6
DNA: TGTGCCAGCAGTGATTTGGGACAACATAATTCACCCCTCCACTTT
CDR3: CASSDLGQHNSPLHF

V: TRBV13
size: few
D: TRBD1
J: TRBJ1-3
DNA: TGCGCCAGCAGCCTACTACCGGGACAGGGGGATGGAAACACCATATATTTT
CDR3: CASSLLPGQGDGNTIYF